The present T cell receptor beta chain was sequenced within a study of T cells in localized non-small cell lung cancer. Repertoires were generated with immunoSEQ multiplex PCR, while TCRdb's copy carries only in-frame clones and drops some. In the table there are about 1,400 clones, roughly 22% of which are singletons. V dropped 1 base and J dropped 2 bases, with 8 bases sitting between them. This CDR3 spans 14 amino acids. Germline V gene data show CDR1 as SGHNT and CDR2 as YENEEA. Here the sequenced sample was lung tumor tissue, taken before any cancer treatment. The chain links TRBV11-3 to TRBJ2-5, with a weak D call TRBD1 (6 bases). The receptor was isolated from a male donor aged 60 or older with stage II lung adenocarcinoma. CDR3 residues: CASSLVQGQETQYF. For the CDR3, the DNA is TGTGCCAGCAGCTTAGTACAGGGACAAGAGACCCAGTACTTC.